A selection of T cell receptor beta chains follows, all from one sample in a study of T cell repertoires in ileal Crohn's disease. Using immunoSEQ multiplex PCR, the repertoire was profiled, and TCRdb retains in-frame clones only, with some absent. The sample has 25,000 to 30,000 clones; roughly 77% are singletons. Sequenced material: ileal tissue. These receptors all come from an adult with Crohn's disease. Both conserved end residues are part of each CDR3. D genes are given only for firm matches.

TRBJ1-5	.	TRBV18	CASSPLTSEPQHF
TRBJ2-7	.	TRBV18	CASSPGQTYEQYF
TRBJ1-4	TRBD1	TRBV29-1	CSVRTGGREKLFF
TRBJ1-5	TRBD1	TRBV6-1	CASSERDRSIYQPQHF
TRBJ2-7	TRBD2	TRBV14	CASSFRGGEREQYF
TRBJ2-1	.	TRBV19	CATWRGGAYNEQFF
TRBJ2-7	.	TRBV9	CASSVLGVPAYEQYF
TRBJ1-6	.	TRBV11-2	CASSLSAGVSLHF
TRBJ2-1	TRBD2	TRBV27	CASSSLAGGLNEQFF
TRBJ2-6	.	TRBV5-6	CASSQLVGSAGANVLTF
TRBJ2-5	TRBD2	TRBV29-1	CSVEFAGDDQETQYF
TRBJ2-3	TRBD2	TRBV9	CASSVRAGGAADTQYF
TRBJ1-6	.	TRBV18	CASSPGGAGNNSPLHF